The 9 T cell receptor beta chains below were found in one sample sequenced in a study of cytomegalovirus exposure and HLA in healthy donors. The PCR had 60 Vbeta and 13 Jbeta primers. Assay used: immunoSEQ multiplex PCR; TCRdb lists only in-frame clones, some missing. The data contain 150,000 to 250,000 clones, roughly 72% of them singletons. Sequenced sample: PBMCs. The receptors were sampled from a young man in good health and CMV-seronegative.

This clone was picked up one time. The chain combines TRBV4-1 with TRBJ2-1; a weak D match, TRBD2 (6 bases). The V gene lost 8 bases and the J gene lost 4 bases, with 15 bases spanning the gap. Germline V gene data show CDR1 as MGHRA and CDR2 as YSYEKL. The CDR3 is 14 amino acids. In nucleotides, the CDR3 is TGCGCCAGCGGCTGGACTACCGGATACAATGAGCAGTTCTTC. Its protein product is CASGWTTGYNEQFF.

This clone was detected only once. The rearrangement links TRBV7-2 to TRBJ2-2; 9 nucleotides agree with TRBD1. The CDR3 has 18 residues. Germline V lookup: CDR1 SGHTA, CDR2 FQGNSA. With V trimmed by 4 bases and J by 7 bases, 16 bases remained unmatched. CDR3 amino acids: CASSWPPTGGNGVGELFF. The CDR3, as DNA: TGTGCCAGCAGCTGGCCCCCGACAGGGGGAAACGGCGTCGGGGAGCTGTTTTTT.

The chain links TRBV2 to TRBJ1-1; no clear D. Germline V CDR1 and CDR2: SNHLY, FYNNEI. The CDR3 contains 14 residues. The V end was cut by 7 bases, the J end by 0 bases, with 12 bases between. CDR3 bases: TGTGCCAGCACGATGGTCACTGTGAACACTGAAGCTTTCTTT. Residues: CASTMVTVNTEAFF.

The J gene is TRBJ1-1, the V gene TRBV5-6, with 7 bases lining up with TRBD1. Unmatched junction bases numbered 14, after V lost 4 bases and J lost 2 bases. Germline values: CDR1 SGHDT, CDR2 YYEEEE. The CDR3 is 17 residues long. The CDR3 DNA follows: TGTGCCAGCAGCCTCCTACTCAGGGGGATGGGAAACACTGAAGCTTTCTTT. Translation gives CASSLLLRGMGNTEAFF.

J is TRBJ2-2 and V is TRBV18; 9 positions match TRBD1. Germline V gene lookup returns CDR1 KGHSH and CDR2 LQKENI. This CDR3 is built from 16 residues. With V trimmed by 0 bases and J by 5 bases, 4 bases remained unmatched. CDR3 loop: CASSPPGQGLTGELFF. The CDR3 region has the DNA TGTGCCAGCTCACCACCGGGACAGGGCCTGACCGGGGAGCTGTTTTTT.

V gene TRBV30 combines with J gene TRBJ1-3; D remains ambiguous. Trimming left V 1 base short and J 4 bases short, with 11 bases between. CDR1 and CDR2 from the germline V gene are GTSNPN and SVGIG (reference sequence). The CDR3 is made up of 14 amino acids. The CDR3 reads CAWSEELPGNTIYF. In DNA form, the CDR3 reads TGTGCCTGGAGTGAGGAGCTCCCCGGAAACACCATATATTTT.

This clone has just a few counts. The chain is built from TRBV28 and TRBJ2-1, with 9 bases identical to TRBD2. The CDR3 runs 16 residues. Germline loops: CDR1 MDHEN, CDR2 SYDVKM. Germline trimming cut 3 bases from V and 6 bases from J; bases unmatched to any gene: 9. In nucleotides, the CDR3 is TGTGCCAGCAGTTTTACCGGCACAGCGGGAGGCAATGAGCAGTTCTTC. Translation gives CASSFTGTAGGNEQFF.

CDR3 bases: TGTGCCAGCAGCGTAGCAGGAACAGGGAGAGAGACCCAGTACTTC. This encodes CASSVAGTGRETQYF. The chain employs TRBV9 and TRBJ2-5; D is possibly TRBD1 (6 bases). V dropped 0 bases and J dropped 4 bases, with 13 bases sitting between them. The CDR3 is made up of 15 amino acids. Germline CDR1 and CDR2: SGDLS and YYNGEE.

The V call is TRBV15, the J call TRBJ2-3, with no clear D. Trimming took off 0 bases at V and 3 bases at J, with 7 bases between the two ends. Germline V CDR1 and CDR2: LNHNV, YYDKDF (reference sequence). The CDR3 runs to 14 residues. CDR3 sequence reads: CATSRDQVTDTQYF. CDR3 bases: TGTGCCACCAGCAGAGATCAGGTGACAGATACGCAGTATTTT. The entire variable domain, with the rest obtained from reference TRBV15 and TRBJ2-3, is as follows: DAMVIQNPRYQVTQFGKPVTLSCSQTLNHNVMYWYQQKSSQAPKLLFHYYDKDFNNEADTPDNFQSRRPNTSFCFLDIRSPGLGDTAMYLCATSRDQVTDTQYFGPGTRLTVL.